The clone carrying this T cell receptor (beta chain) was observed a few times. Its target is unknown. Libraries were prepared by immunoSEQ multiplex PCR; TCRdb keeps only in-frame clonotypes and omits some of them. The sample records about 60,000 clones, about 80% being singletons. The data derive from a study of T cell responses to AZD1222 COVID-19 vaccine. Study results and caveats: Among the donors, most were white British and more were female, and clonal diversity was possibly underestimated. After two AZD1222 doses, spike-specific TCR breadth and depth rose versus day 0.

The V end lost 1 base, the J end lost 1 base, and 11 bases lay between the germline ends. Germline V gene data show CDR1 as SGHKS and CDR2 as YYEKEE (reference sequence). The CDR3 sequence is 16 residues long. Both about-4-week and about-12-week second-dose recipients were combined. The material sequenced was peripheral blood, taken 28 days after the second AZD1222 dose. This sequence was found in an adult who received the AZD1222 COVID-19 vaccine. The chain couples TRBV5-5 to TRBJ2-2, with a tentative D call TRBD2 (5 bases). This CDR3 reads CASSLMASLNTGELFF. The CDR3 DNA reads as TGTGCCAGCAGCTTGATGGCTAGCCTGAACACCGGGGAGCTGTTTTTT.